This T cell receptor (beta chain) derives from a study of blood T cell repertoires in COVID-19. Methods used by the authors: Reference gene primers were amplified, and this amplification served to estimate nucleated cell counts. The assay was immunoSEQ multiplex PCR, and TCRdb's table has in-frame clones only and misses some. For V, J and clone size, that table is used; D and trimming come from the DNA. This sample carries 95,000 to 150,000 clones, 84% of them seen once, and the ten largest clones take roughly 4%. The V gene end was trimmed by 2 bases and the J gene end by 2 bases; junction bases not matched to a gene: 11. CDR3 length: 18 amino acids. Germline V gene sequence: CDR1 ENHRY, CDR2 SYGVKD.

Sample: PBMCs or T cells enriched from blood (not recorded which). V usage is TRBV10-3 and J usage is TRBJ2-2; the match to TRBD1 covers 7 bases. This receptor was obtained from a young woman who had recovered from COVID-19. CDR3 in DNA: TGTGCCATCAGTGAGCCCCCCCACGGGACAGATAACACCGGGGAGCTGTTTTTT. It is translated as CAISEPPHGTDNTGELFF.